This TCR beta chain was sequenced during a study of cytomegalovirus exposure and HLA in healthy donors. Study summary: A prior study identified 110 million or so unique TCR beta sequences from about 179 million T cells.

PCR involved 60 Vbeta and 13 Jbeta primers. Produced via immunoSEQ multiplex PCR; TCRdb's table is partial and in-frame only. The data show some 120,000 clones, with over 65% seen just once and around 2.1% held by the top ten. This CDR3 comprises 15 residues. Trimming took 5 bases from V and 4 from J, leaving 15 bases between them. CDR1 is SGHTA and CDR2 is FQGNSA in the germline V gene. The clonotype comes from a man between 50 and 59 years old in good health and CMV-seronegative. The chain couples TRBV7-2 to TRBJ2-1; D is undetermined. Sequencing was performed on PBMCs. CDR3 amino acids: CASSLGSKPYNEQFF. The DNA of the CDR3 is TGTGCCAGCAGCCTCGGTAGTAAGCCGTACAATGAGCAGTTCTTC. Full variable domain (missing parts from reference TRBV7-2 and TRBJ2-1): GAGVSQSPSNKVTEKGKDVELRCDPISGHTALYWYRQSLGQGLEFLIYFQGNSAPDKSGLPSDRFSAERTGGSVSTLTIQRTQQEDSAVYLCASSLGSKPYNEQFFGPGTRLTVL.